This entry describes one TCR beta chain. Its antigen remains undetermined. The sample holds no much larger clone one base away, and base qualities are not on file. Its CDR3 holds 12 amino acids, cysteine through phenylalanine. Only CDR3 DNA remains: 36 bases, in frame from the first base. Here V drops 10 bases and J drops 8 bases, and the junction holds 10 bases not matched to any gene. From the germline V gene, CDR1 is MNHNS and CDR2 is SASEGT. These data originate in a study of shared clonotypes between healthy human individuals (dated by TCRdb to 2020 to 2022). For context, the study as a whole: The cohort included three men and two women between 18 and 49 years of age. For each donor, three plates each were used for CD4 naive and CD4 memory, two plates were used for CD8 naive, and one plate was used for CD8 memory. Blood TCR repertoires of about five healthy adults were deeply sequenced to estimate repertoire size and the extent of clonotype sharing between individuals. To increase sequencing depth and limit assay-specific biases, TCR repertoire library preparation and sequencing were carried out by different laboratories using diverse techniques. Leukapheresis yielded between about 0.85 and 10 billion PBMCs per donor.

Using the deep immunoSEQ assay, TCR CDR3 regions were amplified from genomic DNA by multiplex PCR. For each cell subset, the extracted genomic DNA was distributed evenly across all wells of several immunoSEQ 96-well plates, and each plate served as one replicate. For sorted subsets, about 0.2 ug genomic DNA, equal to approximately 30,000 T cell genomes, was loaded into each replicate PCR. Purified libraries were quantified with a Qubit 3.0 fluorometer, sized on a Bioanalyzer 2100, and re-quantified with the KAPA Library Quantification kit. Every immunoSEQ 96-well plate was sequenced on a separate single-read 150-cycle Illumina NextSeq 550 flow cell. Turning to the authors' computational methods: Because only junctional sequences without quality scores were contained in the immunoSEQ output, filtering matching that applied to full-length reads could not be performed. Sequences were annotated with PyIR, a Python wrapper for IgBLAST v1.9, using IMGT germline references to assign V/J genes and CDR3. Reads were filtered out if the reads had weak V/J assignments (E-value above 1e-6), no CDR3, stop codons, out-of-frame junctions, or ambiguous translated residues. V3J clonotypes were defined as sequences sharing an identical inferred V gene, J gene, and CDR3 amino acid sequence. To compute the percentage overlap between repertoires, the number of shared unique clonotypes was divided by the size of the smaller repertoire. Repertoire richness was assessed with RTK rarefaction, the Chao1 estimator, and Recon v2.1 estimates of unobserved clonotypes. Generation probabilities were computed with OLGA for all TCRbeta clonotypes obtained by the gDNA method from a few donors. What TCRdb holds here is the immuneACCESS table cut down to in-frame rearrangements. Part of the clones is not present; checked against another copy, under half of the missing clones reflect an unresolved V gene, and the others are unexplained. The V and J calls and the clone size are those of that table, but D and trimming were determined from the DNA. The sample yields 2,100,000 or so clones; around 95% were counted once. Around 0.13% of the sample goes to the ten largest clones.

Beyond this particular receptor, the publication reports: Approximately 5% of naive CD4, 3.5% of naive CD8, approximately 2% of memory CD4, and 0.35% to 0.4% of memory CD8 clonotypes were shared across a handful of donors. Because the study included a small number of donors, the genetic and exposure-history diversity represented was limited. Based on pairwise subsampling, the degree of clonotype sharing among donors was expected to be affected by sequencing depth. Larger estimated clonotype richness was generally found for naive subsets than for memory subsets. Sampling was restricted to blood, and TCR repertoires in tissue are likely to differ from TCR repertoires in blood. Higher generation probabilities were observed for clonotypes shared by all four sorted-subset donors than for non-shared clonotypes. Incomplete sequencing was indicated by rarefaction of sorted-subset datasets, despite the large sequencing depth.

Donors were healthy HIV-negative adults with no recently reported acute infections or vaccinations. Every donor was a Caucasian adult residing in Nashville, Tennessee, USA. CD4+ T cells were enriched by magnetic negative selection, after which naive cells were positively selected on CD45RA and the negative fraction was taken as the memory subset. Blood was obtained by leukapheresis, after which PBMCs were separated by Ficoll-Histopaque density gradient centrifugation and cryopreserved in liquid nitrogen vapor phase. Analytical flow cytometry was used to check the purity and quantity of every magnetically sorted T cell population. From each sorted fraction, genomic DNA was isolated and quantified by UV absorbance on a Nanodrop 2000c.

The V and J segments used are TRBV6-1 and TRBJ2-7, and 8 bases in between align with TRBD2. This TCR came from a young man in good health. Sequencing was done on a sample of naive CD4+ T cells sorted from blood. The cell subset or site label here, explained by the study, means: CD45RA+ positively selected. At the DNA level, the sequence is TGTGCCATAACTAGCGGCCTTTTCCAGCAGTACTTC. This gives the protein CAITSGLFQQYF.